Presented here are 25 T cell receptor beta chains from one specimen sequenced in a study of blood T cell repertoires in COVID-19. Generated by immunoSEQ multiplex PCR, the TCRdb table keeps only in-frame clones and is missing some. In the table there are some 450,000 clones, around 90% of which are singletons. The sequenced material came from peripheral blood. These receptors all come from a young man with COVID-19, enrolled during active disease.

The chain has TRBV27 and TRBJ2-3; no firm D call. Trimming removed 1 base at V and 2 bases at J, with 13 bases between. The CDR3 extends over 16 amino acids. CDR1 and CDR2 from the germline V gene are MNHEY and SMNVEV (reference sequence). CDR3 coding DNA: TGTGCCAGCAGTTTATTCTCGAAACTTTCCACAGATACGCAGTATTTT. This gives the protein CASSLFSKLSTDTQYF.

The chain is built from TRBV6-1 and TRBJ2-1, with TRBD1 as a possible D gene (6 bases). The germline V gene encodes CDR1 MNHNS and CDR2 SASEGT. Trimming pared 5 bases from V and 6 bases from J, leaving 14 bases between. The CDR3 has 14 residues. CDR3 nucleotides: TGTGCCAGCAGTAGAGACAGGAGTACCAATGAGCAGTTCTTC. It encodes CASSRDRSTNEQFF.

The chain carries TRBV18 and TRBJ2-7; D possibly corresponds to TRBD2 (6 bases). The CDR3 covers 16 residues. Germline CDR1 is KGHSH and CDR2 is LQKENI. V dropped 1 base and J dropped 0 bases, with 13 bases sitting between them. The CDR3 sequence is CASSPLVGGSSYEQYF. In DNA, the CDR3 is TGTGCCAGCTCACCACTTGTGGGGGGATCCTCCTACGAGCAGTACTTC.

For the CDR3, the DNA is TGTGCCAGCAGTTACTCAGGGGCCAGCAATCAGCCCCAGCATTTT. It translates to CASSYSGASNQPQHF. The chain joins TRBV6-5 to TRBJ1-5, with D possibly TRBD1 on 5 matching bases. This CDR3 has 15 residues. The germline V gene has CDR1 MNHEY and CDR2 SVGAGI. V was cut by 0 bases and J by 1 base, with 7 bases left in between.

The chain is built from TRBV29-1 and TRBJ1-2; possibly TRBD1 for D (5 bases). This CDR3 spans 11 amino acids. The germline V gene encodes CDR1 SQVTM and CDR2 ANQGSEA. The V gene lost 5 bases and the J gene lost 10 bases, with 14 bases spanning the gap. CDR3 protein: CSVFQGKAYTF. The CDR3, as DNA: TGCAGCGTTTTCCAGGGAAAGGCCTACACCTTC.

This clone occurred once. In DNA, the CDR3 is TGTGCCAGCACCCTCGAGAGGGGGCGAAGCGACGAGCAGTACTTC. This gives the protein CASTLERGRSDEQYF. The V and J genes are TRBV7-8 and TRBJ2-7; 7 nucleotides match TRBD1. After removal of 7 bases from V and 5 bases from J, the junction contained 14 bases not matched to a gene. Germline V gene data show CDR1 as SGHVS and CDR2 as FQNEAQ. This CDR3 region has 15 residues.

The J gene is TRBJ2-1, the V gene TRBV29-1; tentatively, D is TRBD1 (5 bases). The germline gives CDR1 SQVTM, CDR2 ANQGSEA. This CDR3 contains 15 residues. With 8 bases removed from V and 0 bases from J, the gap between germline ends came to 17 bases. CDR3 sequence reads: CSSGLGANSYNEQFF. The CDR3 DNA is TGCAGCTCGGGTCTAGGGGCTAACTCCTACAATGAGCAGTTCTTC.

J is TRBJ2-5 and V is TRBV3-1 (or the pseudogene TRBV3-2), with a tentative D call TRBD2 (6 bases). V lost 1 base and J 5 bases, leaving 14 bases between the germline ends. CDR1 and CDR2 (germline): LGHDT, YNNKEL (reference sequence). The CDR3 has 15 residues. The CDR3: CASSQGLLAVETQYF. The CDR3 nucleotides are TGTGCCAGCAGCCAAGGGTTGTTAGCGGTGGAGACCCAGTACTTC.

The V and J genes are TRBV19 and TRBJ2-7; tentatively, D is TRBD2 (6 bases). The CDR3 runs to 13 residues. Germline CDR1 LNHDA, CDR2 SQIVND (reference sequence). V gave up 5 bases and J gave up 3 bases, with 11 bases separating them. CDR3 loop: CASSLTTSYEQYF. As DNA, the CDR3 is TGTGCCAGTAGTCTGACGACTAGCTACGAGCAGTACTTC.

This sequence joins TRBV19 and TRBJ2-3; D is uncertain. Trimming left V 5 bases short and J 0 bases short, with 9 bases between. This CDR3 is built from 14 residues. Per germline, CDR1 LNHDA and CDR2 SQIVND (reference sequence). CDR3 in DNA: TGTGCCAGTAGTGAAGGAGCCAGCACAGATACGCAGTATTTT. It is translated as CASSEGASTDTQYF.

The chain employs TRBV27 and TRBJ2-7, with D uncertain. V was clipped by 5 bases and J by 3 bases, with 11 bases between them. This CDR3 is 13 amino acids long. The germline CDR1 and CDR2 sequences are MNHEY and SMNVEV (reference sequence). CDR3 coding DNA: TGTGCCAGCAGTAGTCTAGGTTACTACGAGCAGTACTTC. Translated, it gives CASSSLGYYEQYF.

The CDR3 sequence: CAISEIAGGLGETQYF. The CDR3 DNA reads as TGTGCCATCAGTGAGATAGCGGGGGGGCTAGGAGAGACCCAGTACTTC. This chain links TRBV10-3 with TRBJ2-5; 11 bases are shared with TRBD2. The CDR3 length is 16 residues. V lost 2 bases to trimming and J lost 4 bases; unmatched junction nucleotides: 6. From germline, CDR1 is ENHRY and CDR2 SYGVKD.

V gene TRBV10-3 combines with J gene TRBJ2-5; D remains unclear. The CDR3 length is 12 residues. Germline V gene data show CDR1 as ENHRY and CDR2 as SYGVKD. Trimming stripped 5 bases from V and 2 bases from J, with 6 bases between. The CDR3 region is CAISNIQETQYF. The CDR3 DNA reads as TGTGCCATCAGTAACATTCAAGAGACCCAGTACTTC.

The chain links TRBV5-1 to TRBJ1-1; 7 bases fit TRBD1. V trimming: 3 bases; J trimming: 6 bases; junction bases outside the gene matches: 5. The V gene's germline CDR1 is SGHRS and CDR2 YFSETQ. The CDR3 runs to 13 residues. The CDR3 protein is CASSSGQAAEAFF. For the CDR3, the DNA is TGCGCCAGCAGCTCAGGACAGGCGGCTGAAGCTTTCTTT.

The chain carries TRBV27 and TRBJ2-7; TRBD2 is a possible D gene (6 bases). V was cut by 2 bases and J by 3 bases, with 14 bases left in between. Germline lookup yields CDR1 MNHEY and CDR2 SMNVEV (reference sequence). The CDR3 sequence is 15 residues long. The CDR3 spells CASSLKIAVDYEQYF. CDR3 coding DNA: TGTGCCAGCAGTTTAAAGATAGCGGTAGACTACGAGCAGTACTTC.

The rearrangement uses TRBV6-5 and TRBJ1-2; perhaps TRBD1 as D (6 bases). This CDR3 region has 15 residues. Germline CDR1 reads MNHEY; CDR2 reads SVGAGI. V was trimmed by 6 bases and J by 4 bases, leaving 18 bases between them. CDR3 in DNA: TGTGCCAGCAGGGACCAACAGGGTAGACGCTATGGCTACACCTTC. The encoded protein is CASRDQQGRRYGYTF.

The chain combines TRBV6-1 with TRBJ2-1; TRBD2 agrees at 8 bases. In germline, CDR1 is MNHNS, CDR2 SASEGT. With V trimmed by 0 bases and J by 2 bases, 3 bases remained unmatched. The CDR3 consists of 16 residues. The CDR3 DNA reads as TGTGCCAGCAGTGAAGCTGCGGGAGGCCCCTACAATGAGCAGTTCTTC. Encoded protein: CASSEAAGGPYNEQFF.

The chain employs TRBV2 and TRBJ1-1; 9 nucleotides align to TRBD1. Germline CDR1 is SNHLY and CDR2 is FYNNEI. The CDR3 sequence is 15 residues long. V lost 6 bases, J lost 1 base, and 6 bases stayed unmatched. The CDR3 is CASSQQGARNTEAFF. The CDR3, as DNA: TGTGCCAGCAGCCAACAGGGGGCCAGGAACACTGAAGCTTTCTTT. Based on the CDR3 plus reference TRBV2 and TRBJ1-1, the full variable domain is EPEVTQTPSHQVTQMGQEVILRCVPISNHLYFYWYRQILGQKVEFLVSFYNNEISEKSEIFDDQFSVERPDGSNFTLKIRSTKLEDSAMYFCASSQQGARNTEAFFGQGTRLTVV.

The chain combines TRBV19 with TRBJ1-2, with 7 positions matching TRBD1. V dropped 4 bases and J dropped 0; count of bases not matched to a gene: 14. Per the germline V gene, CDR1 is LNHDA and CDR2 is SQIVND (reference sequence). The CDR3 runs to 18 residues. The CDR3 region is CASSTSQQGTFTNYGYTF. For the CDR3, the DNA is TGTGCCAGTAGTACCTCCCAACAGGGGACCTTCACTAACTATGGCTACACCTTC.

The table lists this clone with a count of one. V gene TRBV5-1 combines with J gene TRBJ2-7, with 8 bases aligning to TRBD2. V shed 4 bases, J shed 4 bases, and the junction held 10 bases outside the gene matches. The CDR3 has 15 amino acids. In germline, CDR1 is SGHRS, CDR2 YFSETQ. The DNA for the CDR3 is TGCGCCAGCAGCAACGTAGCGGGGAGGGAGTACGAGCAGTACTTC. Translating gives CASSNVAGREYEQYF.

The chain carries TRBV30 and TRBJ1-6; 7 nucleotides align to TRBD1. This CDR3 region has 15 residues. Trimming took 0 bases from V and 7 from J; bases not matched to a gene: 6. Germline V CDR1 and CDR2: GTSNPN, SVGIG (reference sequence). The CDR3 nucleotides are TGTGCCTGGAGTGTACAAGGGGGCATGAATTCACCCCTCCACTTT. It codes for CAWSVQGGMNSPLHF.

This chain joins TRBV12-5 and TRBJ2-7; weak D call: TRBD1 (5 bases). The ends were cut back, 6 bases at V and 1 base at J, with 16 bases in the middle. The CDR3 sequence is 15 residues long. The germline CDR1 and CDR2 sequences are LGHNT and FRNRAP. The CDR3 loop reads CASGQAGAASYEQYF. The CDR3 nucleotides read TGTGCTAGTGGGCAAGCTGGGGCAGCTTCCTACGAGCAGTACTTC.

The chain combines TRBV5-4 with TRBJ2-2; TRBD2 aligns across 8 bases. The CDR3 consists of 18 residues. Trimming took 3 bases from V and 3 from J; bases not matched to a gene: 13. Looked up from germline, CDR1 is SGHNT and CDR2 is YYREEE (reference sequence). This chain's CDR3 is CASSSVFVGRADTGELFF. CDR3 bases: TGTGCCAGCAGCTCCGTTTTCGTCGGGAGGGCCGACACCGGGGAGCTGTTTTTT.

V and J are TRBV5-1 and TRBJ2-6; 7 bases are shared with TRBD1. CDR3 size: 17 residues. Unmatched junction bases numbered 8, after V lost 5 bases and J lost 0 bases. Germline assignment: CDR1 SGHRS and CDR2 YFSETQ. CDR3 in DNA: TGCGCCAGCAGGATAGGACAGGCGACCTCTGGGGCCAACGTCCTGACTTTC. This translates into CASRIGQATSGANVLTF. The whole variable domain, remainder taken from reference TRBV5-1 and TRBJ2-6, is KAGVTQTPRYLIKTRGQQVTLSCSPISGHRSVSWYQQTPGQGLQFLFEYFSETQRNKGNFPGRFSGRQFSNSRSEMNVSTLELGDSALYLCASRIGQATSGANVLTFGAGSRLTVL.

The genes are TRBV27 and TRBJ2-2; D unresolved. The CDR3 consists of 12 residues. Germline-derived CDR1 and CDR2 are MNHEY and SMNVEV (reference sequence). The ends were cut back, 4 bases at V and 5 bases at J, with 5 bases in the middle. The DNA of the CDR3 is TGTGCCAGCAGTTCAAATACCGGGGAGCTGTTTTTT. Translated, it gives CASSSNTGELFF.